This T cell receptor beta chain was found in a study of blood T cell repertoires in COVID-19. This CDR3 spans 13 amino acids. The V and J ends lost 3 bases and 3 bases respectively, with 6 bases between them. CDR1 and CDR2 from the germline V gene are SEHNR and FQNEAQ (reference sequence). Assay: immunoSEQ multiplex PCR; the TCRdb copy retains only in-frame clones and omits some. This table holds some 100,000 clones, 90% to 95% found once. The sequence was collected from a man aged 45-60 years with active COVID-19. The chain uses TRBV7-9 and TRBJ2-1; D gene ambiguous. Specimen: peripheral blood. Written as DNA, the CDR3 is TGTGCCAGCAGCTTGCCCAGCTACAATGAGCAGTTCTTC. This sequence encodes CASSLPSYNEQFF.